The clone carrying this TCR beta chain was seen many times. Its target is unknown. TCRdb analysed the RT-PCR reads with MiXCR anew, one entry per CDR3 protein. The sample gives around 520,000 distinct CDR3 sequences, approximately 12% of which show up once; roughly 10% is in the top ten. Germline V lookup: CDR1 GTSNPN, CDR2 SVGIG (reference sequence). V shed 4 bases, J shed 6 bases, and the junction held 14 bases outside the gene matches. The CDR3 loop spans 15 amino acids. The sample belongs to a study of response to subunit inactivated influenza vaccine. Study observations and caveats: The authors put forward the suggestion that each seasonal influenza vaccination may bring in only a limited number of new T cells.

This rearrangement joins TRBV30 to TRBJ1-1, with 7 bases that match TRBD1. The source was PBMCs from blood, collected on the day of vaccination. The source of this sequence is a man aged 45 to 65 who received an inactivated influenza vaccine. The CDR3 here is CAWTPGAGGMPEAFF. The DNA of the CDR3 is TGTGCCTGGACCCCTGGGGCAGGGGGTATGCCTGAAGCTTTCTTT. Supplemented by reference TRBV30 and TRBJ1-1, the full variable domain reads SQTIHQWPATLVQPVGSPLSLECTVEGTSNPNLYWYRQAAGRGLQLLFYSVGIGQISSEVPQNLSASRPQDRQFILSSKKLLLSDSGFYLCAWTPGAGGMPEAFFGQGTRLTVV.